This T cell receptor beta chain was observed in a study of response to subunit inactivated influenza vaccine. A single record per CDR3 protein comes from TCRdb applying MiXCR to the RT-PCR reads. Of over 450,000 distinct CDR3 sequences in the sample, 10% to 15% were seen once. The CDR3 is made up of 16 amino acids. Germline lookup yields CDR1 GTSNPN and CDR2 SVGIG (reference sequence). V shed 0 bases, J shed 4 bases, and the junction held 7 bases outside the gene matches. The source was PBMCs from blood, collected roughly 6 weeks after vaccination. This sequence joins TRBV30 and TRBJ2-2; TRBD2 matches at 8 bases. This sequence was found in a man aged 45 to 65 who received an inactivated influenza vaccine. CDR3 bases: TGTGCCTGGAGTGTACGTCTGGGACTAGGCACCGGGGAGCTGTTTTTT. Its translation: CAWSVRLGLGTGELFF.